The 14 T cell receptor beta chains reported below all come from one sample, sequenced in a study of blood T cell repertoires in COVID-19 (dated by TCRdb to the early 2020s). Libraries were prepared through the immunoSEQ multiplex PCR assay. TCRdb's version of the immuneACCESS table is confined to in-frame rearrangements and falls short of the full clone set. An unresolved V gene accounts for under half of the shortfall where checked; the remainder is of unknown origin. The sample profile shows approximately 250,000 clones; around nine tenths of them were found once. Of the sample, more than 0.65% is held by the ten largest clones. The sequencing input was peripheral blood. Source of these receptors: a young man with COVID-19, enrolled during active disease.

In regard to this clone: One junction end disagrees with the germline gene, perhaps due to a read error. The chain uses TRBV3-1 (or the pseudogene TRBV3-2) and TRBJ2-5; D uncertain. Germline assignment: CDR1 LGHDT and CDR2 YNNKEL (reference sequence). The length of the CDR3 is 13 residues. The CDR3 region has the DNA TGTGCCAGCCGCCACACGGGTCAAGAGACCCAGTACTTC. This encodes CASRHTGQETQYF.

CDR3 nucleotide sequence: TGCGCCAGCAGCTTGGTAGCCAGGGGTGAAAACATTCAGTACTTC. Translated, it gives CASSLVARGENIQYF. This chain joins TRBV5-1 and TRBJ2-4; a possible D gene is TRBD1 (6 bases). Between the trimmed V and J ends, which lost 0 bases and 5 bases, there was a span of 12 bases. CDR3 length: 15 amino acids. From germline, CDR1 is SGHRS and CDR2 YFSETQ.

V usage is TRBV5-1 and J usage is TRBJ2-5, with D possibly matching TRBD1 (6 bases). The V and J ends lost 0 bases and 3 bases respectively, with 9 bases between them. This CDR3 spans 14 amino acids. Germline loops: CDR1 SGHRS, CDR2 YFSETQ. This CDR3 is CASSLGQVEETQYF. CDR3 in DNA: TGCGCCAGCAGCTTGGGACAGGTAGAAGAGACCCAGTACTTC. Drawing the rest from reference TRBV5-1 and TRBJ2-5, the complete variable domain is KAGVTQTPRYLIKTRGQQVTLSCSPISGHRSVSWYQQTPGQGLQFLFEYFSETQRNKGNFPGRFSGRQFSNSRSEMNVSTLELGDSALYLCASSLGQVEETQYFGPGTRLLVL.

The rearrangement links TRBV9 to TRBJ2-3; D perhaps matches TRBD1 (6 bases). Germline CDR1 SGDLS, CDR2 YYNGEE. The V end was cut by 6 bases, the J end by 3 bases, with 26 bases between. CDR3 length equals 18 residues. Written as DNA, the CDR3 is TGTGCCAGCACCGCTAGCCCCGCAGGGGATAAATTAACAGATACGCAGTATTTT. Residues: CASTASPAGDKLTDTQYF.

This CDR3 reads CAWGRESYNSPLHF. CDR3 sequence (DNA): TGTGCCTGGGGACGGGAGTCCTATAATTCACCCCTCCACTTT. The rearrangement links TRBV30 to TRBJ1-6; D is uncertain. Trimming took 5 bases from V and 1 from J, leaving 9 bases between them. This CDR3 spans 14 amino acids. CDR1 and CDR2 from the germline V gene are GTSNPN and SVGIG (reference sequence).

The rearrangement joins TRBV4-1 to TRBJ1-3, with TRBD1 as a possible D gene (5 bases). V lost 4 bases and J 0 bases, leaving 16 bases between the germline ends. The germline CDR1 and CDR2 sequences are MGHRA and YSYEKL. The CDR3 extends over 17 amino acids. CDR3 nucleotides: TGCGCCAGCAGCCCGGAGGAGGGGTTCAGCTCTGGAAACACCATATATTTT. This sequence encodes CASSPEEGFSSGNTIYF.

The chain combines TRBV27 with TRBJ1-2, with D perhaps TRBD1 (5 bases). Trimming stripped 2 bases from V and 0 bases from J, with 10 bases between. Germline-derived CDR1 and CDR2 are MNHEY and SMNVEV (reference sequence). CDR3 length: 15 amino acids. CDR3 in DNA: TGTGCCAGCAGTTTAGGTACAGGCTCTAACTATGGCTACACCTTC. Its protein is CASSLGTGSNYGYTF.

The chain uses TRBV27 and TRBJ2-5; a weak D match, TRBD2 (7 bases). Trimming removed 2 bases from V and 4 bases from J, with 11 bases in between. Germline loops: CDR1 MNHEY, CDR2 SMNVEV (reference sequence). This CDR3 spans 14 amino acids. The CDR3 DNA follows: TGTGCCAGCAGTTTAGCGGGGGCTCCAGAGACCCAGTACTTC. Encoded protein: CASSLAGAPETQYF.

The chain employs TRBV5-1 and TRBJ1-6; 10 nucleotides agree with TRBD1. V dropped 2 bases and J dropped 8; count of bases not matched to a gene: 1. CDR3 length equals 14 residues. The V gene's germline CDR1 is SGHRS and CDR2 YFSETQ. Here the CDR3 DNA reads TGCGCCAGCAGCTTTGGACAGGGGGATTCACCCCTCCACTTT. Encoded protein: CASSFGQGDSPLHF. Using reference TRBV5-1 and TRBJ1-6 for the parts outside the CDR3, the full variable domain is KAGVTQTPRYLIKTRGQQVTLSCSPISGHRSVSWYQQTPGQGLQFLFEYFSETQRNKGNFPGRFSGRQFSNSRSEMNVSTLELGDSALYLCASSFGQGDSPLHFGNGTRLTVT.

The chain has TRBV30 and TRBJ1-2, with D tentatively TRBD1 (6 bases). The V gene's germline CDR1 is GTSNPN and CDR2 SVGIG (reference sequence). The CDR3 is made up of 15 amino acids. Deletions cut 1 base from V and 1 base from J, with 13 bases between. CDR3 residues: CAWSGTGTLNYGYTF. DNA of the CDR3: TGTGCCTGGAGTGGAACAGGGACCCTTAACTATGGCTACACCTTC.

The CDR3 DNA is TGTGCCAGCAGCCCCGCGCAGGGGTCAGGCACTGAAGCTTTCTTT. Translation gives CASSPAQGSGTEAFF. This sequence joins TRBV11-1 and TRBJ1-1; TRBD1 is a possible D gene (6 bases). The CDR3 length is 15 residues. The V gene lost 5 bases and the J gene lost 4 bases, with 17 bases spanning the gap. Germline V gene sequence: CDR1 SGHAT, CDR2 FQDESV (reference sequence). The whole variable domain, filled in from reference TRBV11-1 and TRBJ1-1, reads EAEVAQSPRYKITEKSQAVAFWCDPISGHATLYWYRQILGQGPELLVQFQDESVVDDSQLPKDRFSAERLKGVDSTLKIQPAELGDSAMYLCASSPAQGSGTEAFFGQGTRLTVV.

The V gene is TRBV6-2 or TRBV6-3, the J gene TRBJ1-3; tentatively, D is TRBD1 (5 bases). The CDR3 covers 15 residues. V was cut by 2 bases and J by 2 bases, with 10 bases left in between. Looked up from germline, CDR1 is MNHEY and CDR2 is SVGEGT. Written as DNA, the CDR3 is TGTGCCAGCAGTTACGTCCCAGGGCCTGGAAACACCATATATTTT. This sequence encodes CASSYVPGPGNTIYF.

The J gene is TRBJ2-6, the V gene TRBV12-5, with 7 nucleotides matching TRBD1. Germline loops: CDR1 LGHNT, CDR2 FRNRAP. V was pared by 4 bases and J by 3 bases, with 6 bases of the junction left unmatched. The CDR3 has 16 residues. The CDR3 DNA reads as TGTGCTAGTGGTTCGCAGACAGGGAGTGGGGCCAACGTCCTGACTTTC. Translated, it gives CASGSQTGSGANVLTF.

CDR3 loop: CSASPVSTNEKLFF. The CDR3 coding sequence is TGCAGTGCTAGTCCCGTGAGCACGAATGAAAAACTGTTTTTT. The V and J genes are TRBV20-1 and TRBJ1-4; D is unclear. Between the trimmed V and J ends, which lost 3 bases and 5 bases, there was a span of 13 bases. From germline, CDR1 is DFQATT and CDR2 SNEGSKA (reference sequence). The CDR3 is 14 residues long.